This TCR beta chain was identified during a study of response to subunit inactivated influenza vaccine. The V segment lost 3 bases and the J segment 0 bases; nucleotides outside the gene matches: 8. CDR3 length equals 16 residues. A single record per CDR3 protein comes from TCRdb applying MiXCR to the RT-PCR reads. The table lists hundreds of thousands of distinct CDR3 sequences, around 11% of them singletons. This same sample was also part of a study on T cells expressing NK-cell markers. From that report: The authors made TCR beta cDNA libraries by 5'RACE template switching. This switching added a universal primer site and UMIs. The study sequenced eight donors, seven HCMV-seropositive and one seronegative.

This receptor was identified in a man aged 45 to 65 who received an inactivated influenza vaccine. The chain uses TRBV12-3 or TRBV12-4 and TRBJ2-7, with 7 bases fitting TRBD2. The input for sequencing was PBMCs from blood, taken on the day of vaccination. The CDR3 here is CASSFYGGSHSYEQYF. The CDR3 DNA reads TGTGCCAGCAGTTTCTACGGCGGGAGTCACTCCTACGAGCAGTACTTC.